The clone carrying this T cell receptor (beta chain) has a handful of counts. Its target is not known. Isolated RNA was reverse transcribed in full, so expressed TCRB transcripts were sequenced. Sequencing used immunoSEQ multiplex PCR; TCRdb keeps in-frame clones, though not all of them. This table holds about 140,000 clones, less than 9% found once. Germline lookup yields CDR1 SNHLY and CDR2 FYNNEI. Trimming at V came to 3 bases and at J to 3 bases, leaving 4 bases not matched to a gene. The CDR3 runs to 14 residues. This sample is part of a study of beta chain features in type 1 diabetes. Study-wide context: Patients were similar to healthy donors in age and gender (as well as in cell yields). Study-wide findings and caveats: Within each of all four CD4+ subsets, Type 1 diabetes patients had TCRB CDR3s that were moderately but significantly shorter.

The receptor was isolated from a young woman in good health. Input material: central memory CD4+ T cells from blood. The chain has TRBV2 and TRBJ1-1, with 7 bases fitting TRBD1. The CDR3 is CASSETGLYTEAFF. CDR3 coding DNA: TGTGCCAGCAGTGAGACAGGGTTGTACACTGAAGCTTTCTTT.